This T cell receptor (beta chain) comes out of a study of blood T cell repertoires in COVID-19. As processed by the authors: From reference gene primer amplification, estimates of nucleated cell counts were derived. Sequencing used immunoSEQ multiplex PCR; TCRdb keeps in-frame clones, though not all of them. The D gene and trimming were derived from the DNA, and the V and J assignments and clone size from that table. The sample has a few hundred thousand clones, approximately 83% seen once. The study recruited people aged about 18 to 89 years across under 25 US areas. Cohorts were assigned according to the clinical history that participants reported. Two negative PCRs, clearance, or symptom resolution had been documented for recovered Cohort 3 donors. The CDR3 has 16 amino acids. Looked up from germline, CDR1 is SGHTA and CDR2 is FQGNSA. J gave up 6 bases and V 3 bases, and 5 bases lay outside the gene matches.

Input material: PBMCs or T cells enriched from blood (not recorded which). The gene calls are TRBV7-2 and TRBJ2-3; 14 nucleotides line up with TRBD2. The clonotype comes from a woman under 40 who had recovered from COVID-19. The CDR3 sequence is CASSFGLAGGTDTQYF. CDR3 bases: TGTGCCAGCAGCTTCGGACTAGCGGGGGGAACTGATACGCAGTATTTT. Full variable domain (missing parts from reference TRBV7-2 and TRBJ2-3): GAGVSQSPSNKVTEKGKDVELRCDPISGHTALYWYRQSLGQGLEFLIYFQGNSAPDKSGLPSDRFSAERTGGSVSTLTIQRTQQEDSAVYLCASSFGLAGGTDTQYFGPGTRLTVL.